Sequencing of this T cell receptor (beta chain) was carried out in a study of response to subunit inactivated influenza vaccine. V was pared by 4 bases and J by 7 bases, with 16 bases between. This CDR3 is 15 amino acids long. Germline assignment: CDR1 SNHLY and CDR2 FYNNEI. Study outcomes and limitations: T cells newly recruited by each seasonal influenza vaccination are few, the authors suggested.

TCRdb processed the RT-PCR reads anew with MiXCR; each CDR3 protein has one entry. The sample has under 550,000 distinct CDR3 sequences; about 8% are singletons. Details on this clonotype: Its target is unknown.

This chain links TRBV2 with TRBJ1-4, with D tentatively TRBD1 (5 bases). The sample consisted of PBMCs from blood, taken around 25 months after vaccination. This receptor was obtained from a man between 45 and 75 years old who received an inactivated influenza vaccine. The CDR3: CASSVGGQIGEKLFF. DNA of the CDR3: TGTGCCAGCAGTGTGGGCGGACAAATTGGTGAAAAACTGTTTTTT.